The rows below give T cell receptor beta chains drawn from one sample of a study of graft-versus-host responses after intestinal transplantation. Sequencing was performed with immunoSEQ multiplex PCR; in TCRdb, only in-frame clones are kept and a portion is missing. The table has fewer than 25,000 clones, 80% to 90% seen once. This specimen consisted of PBMCs, obtained approximately 450 days after intestinal transplant. The receptors derive from a human patient who received an intestinal transplant, so some T cells may come from the graft donor. Each CDR3 is given with its conserved first and last residue. The D gene is left open where the match is weak. Clone size is shown for a subset of rows, as once, few, many or a class of expanded clone.

V	J	size	D	CDR3	DNA
TRBV29-1	TRBJ1-2	once	-	CSVETGDYGYTF	TGCAGCGTTGAAACCGGGGACTATGGCTACACCTTC
TRBV28	TRBJ1-1	few	-	CASRMGGLLNTEAFF	TGTGCCAGCAGGATGGGGGGGCTCCTGAACACTGAAGCTTTCTTT
TRBV19	TRBJ2-7	-	-	CASSPGQDYEQYF	TGTGCCAGTAGCCCCGGACAAGACTACGAGCAGTACTTC
TRBV6-5	TRBJ1-1	-	-	CASRAGSRTEAFF	TGTGCCAGCAGGGCGGGGTCGAGGACTGAAGCTTTCTTT
TRBV13	TRBJ1-4	-	TRBD1	CASSLGQGASEKLFF	TGTGCCAGCAGCTTAGGCCAGGGGGCCAGTGAAAAACTGTTTTTT
TRBV7-3	TRBJ2-2	-	TRBD1	CASSSIPTGAENTGELFF	TGTGCCAGCAGCTCTATACCGACAGGGGCCGAGAACACCGGGGAGCTGTTTTTT
TRBV2	TRBJ2-7	few	-	CAASSEVNEQYF	TGTGCCGCCAGCAGTGAGGTAAACGAGCAGTACTTC
TRBV28	TRBJ1-1	once	-	CASSFRRNTEAFF	TGTGCCAGCAGTTTCAGAAGGAACACTGAAGCTTTCTTT
TRBV13	TRBJ2-7	-	-	CASSLGRGVDEQYF	TGTGCCAGCAGCTTGGGGCGGGGTGTCGACGAGCAGTACTTC
TRBV7-8	TRBJ2-2	-	TRBD2	CASSLGGGLAGNTGELFF	TGTGCCAGCAGCTTAGGGGGTGGACTAGCGGGGAACACCGGGGAGCTGTTTTTT
TRBV5-4	TRBJ2-1	few	TRBD2	CASSPERDAYNEQFF	TGTGCCAGCAGCCCGGAGCGGGACGCCTACAATGAGCAGTTCTTC
TRBV5-5	TRBJ2-7	-	TRBD1	CASSLTPMDRATYEQYF	TGTGCCAGCAGCTTGACTCCGATGGACAGGGCAACCTACGAGCAGTACTTC
TRBV5-1	TRBJ2-1	-	TRBD2	CASSHGLAVYNEQFF	TGCGCCAGCAGTCACGGACTAGCGGTGTACAATGAGCAGTTCTTC
TRBV5-1	TRBJ2-5	-	-	CASSLDPRTLQETQYF	TGCGCCAGCAGCTTGGACCCTCGGACACTCCAAGAGACCCAGTACTTC
TRBV6-5	TRBJ2-3	-	-	CASSYSNRDTQYF	TGTGCCAGCAGTTACTCGAATCGGGATACGCAGTATTTT
TRBV19	TRBJ1-5	-	-	CASSIAGNQPQHF	TGTGCCAGTAGTATAGCGGGGAATCAGCCCCAGCATTTT
TRBV28	TRBJ1-1	-	-	CASNSVHLNTEAFF	TGTGCCAGCAACTCGGTCCACTTGAACACTGAAGCTTTCTTT
TRBV6-5	TRBJ1-1	-	-	CAIRTETEAFF	TGTGCCATTCGGACGGAGACTGAAGCTTTCTTT
TRBV6-6	TRBJ1-2	-	-	CASSYRTGSYGYTF	TGTGCCAGCAGTTACCGAACAGGGAGCTATGGCTACACCTTC
TRBV7-2	TRBJ2-1	-	TRBD2	CASRLPRASGYNEQFF	TGTGCCAGCAGATTACCCCGGGCTAGCGGATACAATGAGCAGTTCTTC
TRBV2	TRBJ2-1	-	TRBD2	CAGIAGPYNEQFF	TGTGCCGGAATAGCGGGGCCCTACAATGAGCAGTTCTTC
TRBV15	TRBJ2-5	-	-	CATSRTGGQETQYF	TGTGCCACCAGCCGGACTGGGGGCCAAGAGACCCAGTACTTC
TRBV28	TRBJ1-5	-	-	CASSPLLGRRSNQPQHF	TGTGCCAGCAGTCCGCTGTTGGGGAGACGAAGCAATCAGCCCCAGCATTTT
TRBV27	TRBJ2-2	-	-	CASSFKGNTGELFF	TGTGCCAGCAGTTTTAAAGGGAACACCGGGGAGCTGTTTTTT
TRBV7-9	TRBJ2-5	-	TRBD1	CASSLAQGQGRETQYF	TGTGCCAGCAGCTTAGCCCAAGGACAGGGACGCGAGACCCAGTACTTC
TRBV2	TRBJ1-3	-	-	CASSQTWDPDNSGNTIYF	TGTGCCAGCAGTCAAACCTGGGACCCGGACAACTCTGGAAACACCATATATTTT
TRBV30	TRBJ1-3	-	TRBD1	CARSPYRGTGLSGNTIYF	TGTGCCCGGAGTCCATACAGGGGGACAGGGTTATCTGGAAACACCATATATTTT